This T cell receptor beta chain was documented in a study of blood T cell repertoires in COVID-19 (dated by TCRdb to about 2020). For context, the study as a whole: Samples from collaborators originated in the United States, Italy and Spain and spanned both the acute and convalescent phases of COVID-19. A de-identified subject ID, COVID-19 status, age in years and sex were almost always included in the sample metadata. The repertoires were released in a freely available public database intended as a resource for research on the immune response to SARS-CoV-2. Where HLA class I and class II types were available, the types were taken from metadata supplied by the sample provider, not from assay-based typing. The samples were drawn from the first 160 participants of the ongoing ImmuneRACE study and from 1,200 or so subjects provided by 6 global collaborators. The prospective study material was composed of cDNA or gDNA derived from T cells, B-cell-depleted T cells, or PBMCs. Subjects who had been exposed to COVID-19, were actively infected with it, or had recovered from it provided the deeply sampled blood TCRbeta repertoires that made up the dataset.

Whole blood was collected in K2EDTA tubes by collaborating institutions according to the institutions' own protocols. For TCRbeta analysis, collaborator samples were shipped as frozen whole blood, as isolated PBMCs, or as DNA extracted from either sample type. The immunoSEQ Assay, a bias-controlled multiplex PCR, was used to amplify TCRbeta CDR3 regions from genomic DNA. Concerning the study's data processing: Nucleated cell counts per sample were estimated from amplification of reference gene primers within the assay. To quantify the absolute abundance of each unique TCRbeta CDR3 rearrangement, sequence reads were collapsed and filtered. Productive Simpson clonality was computed per sample as the square root of Simpson's diversity index over productive rearrangements. In its TCRdb copy, this immuneACCESS table keeps in-frame sequences only and misses some clones. Where compared with another copy, unresolved V genes explain less than half of these, and the others have no known cause. The V and J calls and clone size were taken over from that table, and D and trimming were inferred from the DNA. The sample profile shows hundreds of thousands of clones; around 88% of them were found once. Of the sample, around 1.4% falls within the top ten clones.

Beyond this particular receptor, the publication reports: The amount of clinical and demographic metadata varied by source and participant and was provided uncurated.

Worth noting for this clone: The specificity of this receptor is unknown. No per-base quality is available; no much larger clone lies one base away.

The CDR3 spans 16 residues, from the cysteine through the phenylalanine. The retained sequence is limited to the CDR3, 48 bases, with the frame set at the first base. Clipping removes 6 bases from V and 1 base from J, with 7 as the unmatched junction base count. Via the germline V gene, CDR1 is MNHEY and CDR2 SVGEGT. The sequence was obtained from an elderly man with acute or convalescent COVID-19. The rearrangement joined TRBV6-2 or TRBV6-3 to TRBJ1-5; 9 junctional bases match TRBD1. The sequencing sample was made of peripheral blood. The CDR3 has the sequence CASSYTGTGSNQPQHF. The DNA is TGTGCCAGCAGCTATACCGGGACAGGGAGCAATCAGCCCCAGCATTTT.